This TCR beta chain stems from a study of blood T cell repertoires in COVID-19. V shed 3 bases and J 16 bases; nucleotides not matched to a gene: 6. Germline V gene sequence: CDR1 LGHDT, CDR2 YNNKEL (reference sequence). CDR3 length: 12 residues. Profiling relied on immunoSEQ multiplex PCR, and the TCRdb table lists in-frame clones only, not all of them. The table has some 220,000 clones, just under 85% seen once. The receptor comes from a woman aged 40 to 50 with acute COVID-19. Sample: PBMCs or T cells enriched from blood (not recorded which). The V and J genes are TRBV3-1 (or the pseudogene TRBV3-2) and TRBJ2-1; TRBD1 matches at 10 bases. As DNA, the CDR3 is TGTGCCAGCAGCCAGGGCGGGACAGGGGACTTCTTC. Translation gives CASSQGGTGDFF.